The 23 T cell receptor beta chains reported below all come from one sample, sequenced in a study of T cell clonotyping in hematopoietic cell transplantation. Profiling relied on immunoSEQ multiplex PCR, and the TCRdb table lists in-frame clones only, not all of them. This sample has about 1,300 clones; 95% to 98% occur once, and the top ten carry under 2.5%. This material consisted of PBMCs, taken 180 days after allogeneic stem cell transplant. The receptors stem from a male patient between 50 and 60 years old who had an allogeneic stem cell transplant from a related donor, so the T cells may come from the graft donor. Some clones in this sample may be carry-over from other donors' samples.

The gene calls are TRBV11-2 and TRBJ2-5, with D possibly being TRBD2 (7 bases). CDR3 length: 17 residues. Trimming removed 6 bases from V and 2 bases from J, with 22 bases in between. CDR1 is SGHAT and CDR2 is FQNNGV in the germline V gene. The CDR3 is CASRRKGVAGLQETQYF. The CDR3 DNA follows: TGTGCCAGCAGGCGAAAGGGGGTAGCGGGCCTACAAGAGACCCAGTACTTC.

This chain links TRBV13 with TRBJ2-7; maybe TRBD2 (7 bases). CDR1 is PRHDT and CDR2 is FYEKMQ in the germline V gene (reference sequence). V lost 5 bases and J 5 bases, leaving 16 bases between the germline ends. The CDR3 contains 14 residues. CDR3 in DNA: TGTGCCAGCAGCCCCGCCCGGGGGGCCCACGAGCAGTACTTC. Amino acids: CASSPARGAHEQYF. Looking up the rest from reference TRBV13 and TRBJ2-7 gives the full variable domain: AAGVIQSPRHLIKEKRETATLKCYPIPRHDTVYWYQQGPGQDPQFLISFYEKMQSDKGSIPDRFSAQQFSDYHSELNMSSLELGDSALYFCASSPARGAHEQYFGPGTRLTVT.

This clone was seen a single time. The chain uses TRBV30 and TRBJ1-5; no firm D call. The germline V gene encodes CDR1 GTSNPN and CDR2 SVGIG (reference sequence). The CDR3 has 14 amino acids. V gave up 5 bases and J gave up 9 bases, with 20 bases separating them. CDR3 sequence: CAWDDMPGSSPQHF. CDR3 bases: TGTGCCTGGGACGACATGCCGGGGAGCTCGCCCCAGCATTTT. The variable domain in full, with the rest retrieved from reference TRBV30 and TRBJ1-5, is SQTIHQWPATLVQPVGSPLSLECTVEGTSNPNLYWYRQAAGRGLQLLFYSVGIGQISSEVPQNLSASRPQDRQFILSSKKLLLSDSGFYLCAWDDMPGSSPQHFGDGTRLSIL.

The chain couples TRBV12-5 to TRBJ2-3; D gene uncertain. CDR1 LGHNT and CDR2 FRNRAP come from the germline V gene. This CDR3 is built from 13 residues. V was trimmed by 6 bases and J by 5 bases, leaving 12 bases between them. Here the CDR3 DNA reads TGTGCTAGTGGGAAATGGAACGGAGATACGCAGTATTTT. It encodes CASGKWNGDTQYF.

This clone was seen a single time. The genes are TRBV10-3 and TRBJ2-1, with a tentative D call TRBD2 (6 bases). The CDR3 is made up of 16 amino acids. V gave up 0 bases and J gave up 9 bases, with 18 bases separating them. Germline CDR1 and CDR2: ENHRY and SYGVKD. Here the CDR3 DNA reads TGTGCCATCAGTGAGTCTTGGAGCGGCCAGCGGGCTGAGCAGTTCTTC. The encoded protein is CAISESWSGQRAEQFF.

V gene TRBV6-1 combines with J gene TRBJ1-1; no definite D call. This CDR3 is built from 14 residues. From germline, CDR1 is MNHNS and CDR2 SASEGT. Trimming left V 6 bases short and J 6 bases short, with 17 bases between. This CDR3 reads CASSPVSVRAEAFF. For the CDR3, the DNA is TGTGCCAGCAGCCCCGTGAGTGTTAGGGCTGAAGCTTTCTTT.

The chain joins TRBV27 to TRBJ2-1; D gene unclear. Trimming cost V 5 bases and J 2 bases, with 10 bases left between them. The CDR3 extends over 14 amino acids. The germline V gene encodes CDR1 MNHEY and CDR2 SMNVEV (reference sequence). The chain's CDR3 is CASSQRSTYNEQFF. DNA of the CDR3: TGTGCCAGCAGTCAAAGGAGTACCTACAATGAGCAGTTCTTC.

The chain uses TRBV4-3 and TRBJ2-7; tentatively, D is TRBD2 (5 bases). This CDR3 is built from 15 residues. Trimming removed 0 bases from V and 4 bases from J, with 13 bases in between. CDR1 and CDR2 from the germline V gene are LGHNA and YSLEER. In DNA, the CDR3 is TGCGCCAGCAGCCAAGATCCCCTAGCCACATACGAGCAGTACTTC. Protein product: CASSQDPLATYEQYF.

This chain joins TRBV5-1 and TRBJ1-1; 11 bases are a match to TRBD1. The CDR3 has 13 amino acids. Germline V gene sequence: CDR1 SGHRS, CDR2 YFSETQ. V gave up 8 bases and J gave up 6 bases; unmatched junction bases: 6. CDR3: CASSDRGLSEAFF. CDR3 in DNA: TGCGCCAGTTCGGACAGGGGGCTATCTGAAGCTTTCTTT.

V and J are TRBV2 and TRBJ1-6; no clear D. CDR1 is SNHLY and CDR2 is FYNNEI in the germline V gene. This CDR3 has 13 amino acids. V gave up 3 bases and J gave up 9 bases, with 9 bases separating them. CDR3 protein: CASSDSRGSPLHF. The CDR3 coding sequence is TGTGCCAGCAGTGACTCCCGGGGTTCACCCCTCCACTTT. Full variable domain (remainder filled in from reference TRBV2 and TRBJ1-6): EPEVTQTPSHQVTQMGQEVILRCVPISNHLYFYWYRQILGQKVEFLVSFYNNEISEKSEIFDDQFSVERPDGSNFTLKIRSTKLEDSAMYFCASSDSRGSPLHFGNGTRLTVT.

The rearrangement uses TRBV7-9 and TRBJ1-2, with D hard to call. The CDR3 length is 14 residues. Germline V CDR1 and CDR2: SEHNR, FQNEAQ (reference sequence). The germline V and J ends were trimmed by 5 bases and 7 bases, with 17 bases remaining between them. The CDR3: CASSPGPDWGGYTF. CDR3 sequence (DNA): TGTGCCAGCAGCCCCGGACCGGATTGGGGTGGCTACACCTTC. Complete variable domain (other parts from reference TRBV7-9 and TRBJ1-2): DTGVSQNPRHKITKRGQNVTFRCDPISEHNRLYWYRQTLGQGPEFLTYFQNEAQLEKSRLLSDRFSAERPKGSFSTLEIQRTEQGDSAMYLCASSPGPDWGGYTFGSGTRLTVV.

The CDR3 spells CASSPRGGPNQPQHF. In DNA, the CDR3 is TGTGCCAGCAGCCCAAGGGGGGGACCCAATCAGCCCCAGCATTTT. The gene calls are TRBV7-8 and TRBJ1-5, with D possibly TRBD1 on 6 matching bases. Trimming left V 5 bases short and J 3 bases short, with 14 bases between. This CDR3 comprises 15 residues. CDR1 is SGHVS and CDR2 is FQNEAQ in the germline V gene.

The gene calls are TRBV15 and TRBJ1-6; TRBD1 agrees at 9 bases. The CDR3 runs to 16 residues. J was trimmed by 7 bases and V by 6 bases; bases with no gene match: 10. Per germline, CDR1 LNHNV and CDR2 YYDKDF (reference sequence). The CDR3 bases are TGTGCCACCAGGAGGTCCTGGGACAGGGTGAATTCACCCCTCCACTTT. Translating it yields CATRRSWDRVNSPLHF.

The chain couples TRBV6-5 to TRBJ1-1; possibly TRBD1 for D (6 bases). This CDR3 has 13 residues. Deletions cut 6 bases from V and 8 bases from J, with 16 bases between. CDR1 is MNHEY, CDR2 SVGAGI, per germline. CDR3 sequence: CASSLPGTFEAFF. In DNA form, the CDR3 reads TGTGCCAGCAGCCTACCCGGGACATTCGAAGCTTTCTTT.

V gene TRBV6-6 combines with J gene TRBJ2-3; D may be TRBD1 or TRBD2 (5 bases each). CDR1 MNHNY and CDR2 SVGAGI come from the germline V gene (reference sequence). The V end lost 5 bases, the J end lost 6 bases, and 18 bases lay between the germline ends. CDR3 size: 15 residues. CDR3 sequence (DNA): TGTGCCAGCAGTACCCGGGACGGCACTGCGGATACGCAGTATTTT. Translation: CASSTRDGTADTQYF.

This chain links TRBV6-5 with TRBJ1-2; possibly TRBD1 for D (5 bases). The V gene lost 7 bases and the J gene lost 7 bases, with 22 bases spanning the gap. In germline, CDR1 is MNHEY, CDR2 SVGAGI. The CDR3 contains 15 residues. CDR3 region: CASTSLGGAISGYTF. As DNA, the CDR3 is TGTGCCAGCACAAGTTTAGGAGGGGCAATTTCTGGCTACACCTTC.

This sequence joins TRBV6-5 and TRBJ2-1; D gene unclear. The germline V and J ends were trimmed by 1 base and 6 bases, with 10 bases remaining between them. The V gene's germline CDR1 is MNHEY and CDR2 SVGAGI. The CDR3 runs 14 residues. The CDR3 sequence: CASSYFDGLNEQFF. In DNA, the CDR3 is TGTGCCAGCAGTTACTTCGACGGCCTCAATGAGCAGTTCTTC.

V gene TRBV29-1 combines with J gene TRBJ1-2; no definite D call. The CDR3 extends over 12 amino acids. The germline V gene encodes CDR1 SQVTM and CDR2 ANQGSEA. V gave up 2 bases and J gave up 3 bases, with 7 bases separating them. In DNA form, the CDR3 reads TGCAGCGTTGAACGCCAGGACTATGGCTACACCTTC. It specifies CSVERQDYGYTF.

This rearrangement joins TRBV7-2 to TRBJ1-5; 9 bases are shared with TRBD1. The CDR3 loop spans 15 amino acids. Trimming took 0 bases from V and 7 from J; bases not matched to a gene: 4. Germline V gene sequence: CDR1 SGHTA, CDR2 FQGNSA. The CDR3 here is CASSLAGQGGQPQHF. DNA of the CDR3: TGTGCCAGCAGCTTAGCGGGACAGGGAGGACAGCCCCAGCATTTT.

This chain links TRBV20-1 with TRBJ1-1; D gene ambiguous. This CDR3 is 10 amino acids long. Per germline, CDR1 DFQATT and CDR2 SNEGSKA (reference sequence). The V end was cut by 2 bases, the J end by 7 bases, with 5 bases between. The CDR3 sequence is CSARYNEAFF. For the CDR3, the DNA is TGCAGTGCTAGATACAATGAAGCTTTCTTT.

CDR3 sequence (DNA): TGCAGCGTTATAACGACAGCCACTAATGAAAAACTGTTTTTT. This codes for CSVITTATNEKLFF. The chain has TRBV29-1 and TRBJ1-4, with D perhaps matching TRBD1 (5 bases). This CDR3 has 14 residues. The germline V gene encodes CDR1 SQVTM and CDR2 ANQGSEA. V lost 5 bases to trimming and J lost 2 bases, with 12 bases between them.

This clone was seen a single time. The J gene is TRBJ2-3, the V gene TRBV5-6, with 11 bases identical to TRBD2. Germline loops: CDR1 SGHDT, CDR2 YYEEEE. The CDR3 runs 15 residues. V lost 4 bases, J lost 1 base, and 2 bases stayed unmatched. The CDR3 DNA is TGTGCCAGCAGCCCGGGACTAGCGGGCACAGATACGCAGTATTTT. As protein: CASSPGLAGTDTQYF.

V gene TRBV11-3 combines with J gene TRBJ2-7; perhaps TRBD2 as D (6 bases). CDR3 length: 13 amino acids. Germline CDR1 is SGHNT and CDR2 is YENEEA. Trimming shortened V by 0 bases and J by 7 bases, and 10 bases separated the two germline ends. CDR3 nucleotide sequence: TGTGCCAGCAGCTTAGAGGGGACTGGTGAGCAGTACTTC. The encoded protein is CASSLEGTGEQYF.